By share, the clone carrying this T cell receptor beta chain ranks as medium-sized (0.01 to 0.1%). Its antigen is as yet unknown. Treatment reported: approximately nine-day PBMC culture with coronavirus spike peptide pools or control peptides (ViraFEST assay). Samples of CD4+ T cells were obtained from the unexposed donor before the COVID-19 pandemic (2011-2018). Cultured CD4+ T-cell DNA underwent Oncomine TCR Beta short-read sequencing. TCRdb reanalysed the PCR reads using MiXCR and keeps one entry per CDR3 protein. The sample lists under 3,500 distinct CDR3 sequences; about 25% were seen once. These data belong to a study of vaccination and CD4 T cells after COVID-19. For the study at large: Convalescent donors: six male, four female; seven Caucasian, two Asian, one multiracial, two Hispanic.

The CDR3 contains 14 residues. Germline assignment: CDR1 MNHEY and CDR2 SVGAGI. V lost 2 bases and J 2 bases, leaving 7 bases between the germline ends. The chain uses TRBV6-5 and TRBJ1-5, with D maybe TRBD1 (5 bases). Sequenced input: CD4+ T cells from blood, cultured in vitro. The clonotype was recovered from a human donor in good health. The CDR3 coding sequence is TGTGCCAGCAGTTACGTCAGGGGCAATCAGCCCCAGCATTTT. Encoded protein: CASSYVRGNQPQHF.